This T cell receptor beta chain was sequenced in a study of CD8+ T cells in alopecia areata. Overall study context: The study gave tofacitinib for 6 to 18 months, then 6 months off drug.

Isolation of CD4+ and CD8+ T cells from PBMCs was achieved by sorting. General study results and limits: Although TCR sharing was seen in mice, sharing across patients was less clear, possibly for HLA-related reasons. Lesional scalp displayed greater clonality than normal scalp, most notably in alopecia totalis/universalis.

Investigators isolated RNA and reverse transcribed it into cDNA to act as the sequencing template. Generated by immunoSEQ multiplex PCR, the TCRdb table keeps only in-frame clones and is missing some. This table has 150,000 to 180,000 clones, 40% to 60% appearing once. As to this clone: Antigen specificity is unknown.

The length of the CDR3 is 17 residues. Germline loops: CDR1 SQVTM, CDR2 ANQGSEA. J gave up 0 bases and V 5 bases, and 10 bases lay outside the gene matches. The source was CD8+ T cells sorted from blood, collected at week 0. The TCR comes from a human donor with alopecia areata. This chain uses TRBV29-1 with TRBJ2-3; 11 nucleotides line up with TRBD2. The CDR3 DNA reads as TGCAGCGTTACGGGGCCTAGCGGGGGGAGGAGCACAGATACGCAGTATTTT. As protein: CSVTGPSGGRSTDTQYF.